At least ten counts were recorded for the clone carrying this TCR beta chain. The data were obtained in a study of T cells in Graves' hyperthyroidism and ophthalmopathy. This CDR3 spans 15 amino acids. V was pared by 1 base and J by 3 bases, with 4 bases of the junction left unmatched. In germline, CDR1 is SEHNR, CDR2 FQNEAQ (reference sequence). The investigators amplified TCR beta CDR3 regions from RNA transcripts. The primer set for the first-round RT-PCR of the TCR CDR3 was HTBI. TCRdb reprocessed the multiplex PCR reads with MiXCR, giving one entry per CDR3 protein. The data hold over 250,000 distinct CDR3 sequences, with 25% observed a single time.

Specimen: blood. The chain has TRBV7-9 and TRBJ2-7, with 9 nucleotides matching TRBD2. This clonotype originated in a man aged 40-50 years with Graves' hyperthyroidism that later progressed to Graves' ophthalmopathy. The CDR3 loop reads CASSLVSGGYYEQYF. CDR3 sequence (DNA): TGTGCCAGCAGCTTAGTTAGCGGGGGCTACTACGAGCAGTACTTC.